This record covers a single T cell receptor (beta chain). The data are from a study of blood T cell repertoires in COVID-19. The authors' processing: Nucleated cell counts were estimated from reference gene primer amplification. Sequenced by immunoSEQ multiplex PCR; TCRdb stores in-frame clones only, minus some. The V and J calls and clone size were taken over from that table, and D and trimming were inferred from the DNA. Counted here are some 120,000 clones, about 88% occurring once; the ten biggest clones make up 1.5% to 1.9%. CDR1 is SGHAT and CDR2 is FQNNGV in the germline V gene. The CDR3 totals 16 residues. With 0 bases removed from V and 0 bases from J, the gap between germline ends came to 9 bases.

The V gene is TRBV11-2, the J gene TRBJ1-3, with D hard to call. The material sequenced was peripheral blood. The receptor's source is a human donor in a cohort sampled during active COVID-19. The CDR3 sequence is CASSLDLLSSGNTIYF. In nucleotides, the CDR3 is TGTGCCAGCAGCTTAGACCTCCTAAGCTCTGGAAACACCATATATTTT.